This is a list of T cell receptor beta chains from one sample in a study of PD-L1 blockade in urothelial cancer. TCRdb's copy holds only in-frame clones and misses some; the assay was immunoSEQ multiplex PCR. The sample gives around 79,000 clones, around 85% of which show up once; 6.5% to 8% is in the top ten. The source was PBMCs, collected around atezolizumab (anti-PD-L1) treatment. These TCRs come from a man aged 35 to 55 with urothelial cancer. The CDR3 runs from the conserved cysteine through the conserved F or W. The D gene is left open where the match is weak. Size values are once, few and many counts, or a class for expanded clones, and some rows have none.

j_gene | abundance | v_gene | d_gene | CDR3nt | CDR3aa
TRBJ1-2 | . | TRBV7-2 | . | TGTGCCAGCAGCTTCAGTGTCACAGGGTCCCAAAGGGACTATGGCTACACCTTC | CASSFSVTGSQRDYGYTF
TRBJ1-1 | few | TRBV7-8 | TRBD1 | TGTGCCAGCAGCTTAGCCCCGGGACAGGACACTGAAGCTTTCTTT | CASSLAPGQDTEAFF
TRBJ2-2 | . | TRBV4-2 | TRBD1 | TGTGCCAGCAGCCAAGACCTAGACAGGGCCGTCACCGGGGAGCTGTTTTTT | CASSQDLDRAVTGELFF
TRBJ1-2 | few | TRBV6-1 | . | TGTGCCAGCAGTGCCACTTTGGGGACAGGCTACACCTTC | CASSATLGTGYTF
TRBJ2-3 | . | TRBV10-3 | TRBD2 | TGTGCCATCACCGGGAGCGGGACGGATACGCAGTATTTT | CAITGSGTDTQYF
TRBJ2-5 | . | TRBV18 | . | TGTGCCAGCTCACCCCGGACACTACAAGAGACCCAGTACTTC | CASSPRTLQETQYF
TRBJ2-3 | . | TRBV28 | . | TGTGCCAGCAGTTCCCCCGCGGACACAAGCACAGATACGCAGTATTTT | CASSSPADTSTDTQYF
TRBJ1-5 | . | TRBV27 | TRBD1 | TGTGCCAGCAGTATCCGACAGGGCCCGAGCAATCAGCCCCAGCATTTT | CASSIRQGPSNQPQHF
TRBJ2-7 | . | TRBV11-3 | . | TGTGCCAGCAGCTTCAACCGGACTGGACCTTACGAGCAGTACTTC | CASSFNRTGPYEQYF
TRBJ2-1 | . | TRBV5-1 | . | TGCGCCAGCAGCCTGGCTGGCGGAGCCTACAATGAGCAGTTCTTC | CASSLAGGAYNEQFF
TRBJ2-1 | few | TRBV28 | TRBD2 | TGTGCCAGCAGTTTTAGGCTAGCGGGAGTAAGTGAGCAGTTCTTC | CASSFRLAGVSEQFF
TRBJ2-1 | . | TRBV5-6 | TRBD2 | TGTGCCAGCAGCTTGTTCTCTAGCGGGACCGGGGCGGGGGAGCAGTTCTTC | CASSLFSSGTGAGEQFF
TRBJ2-1 | . | TRBV15 | TRBD2 | TGTGCCACCAGCAGAATACTAGCGGGAACAAGTGAGCAGTTCTTC | CATSRILAGTSEQFF
TRBJ2-1 | . | TRBV7-9 | TRBD2 | TGTGCCAGCAGCGATAGTTGGACTAGCGGGAGTAATAATGAGCAGTTCTTC | CASSDSWTSGSNNEQFF
TRBJ2-7 | once | TRBV19 | TRBD2 | TGTGCCAGTAGTATAGAGATAGCGGGAGCCGGCTACGAGCAGTACTTC | CASSIEIAGAGYEQYF
TRBJ2-1 | . | TRBV5-4 | TRBD1 | TGTGCCAGCAACGTGTGGGGACAGGGGGCCAATGAGCAGTTCTTC | CASNVWGQGANEQFF
TRBJ1-2 | few | TRBV7-9 | . | TGTGCCAGCAGCTTCTCAGGCCGAGCTAACTATGGCTACACCTTC | CASSFSGRANYGYTF
TRBJ1-3 | . | TRBV7-2 | . | TGTGCCAGCAGTCGGACAGCTATTCCAGCCATATATTTT | CASSRTAIPAIYF
TRBJ2-7 | . | TRBV7-2 | . | TGTGCCAGCAGGGTAGGACAGTGGAGCTCCTACGAGCAGTACTTC | CASRVGQWSSYEQYF
TRBJ1-2 | few | TRBV27 | TRBD1 | TGTGCCAGCAGGGGGCTGGACAGGAAATATGGCTACACCTTC | CASRGLDRKYGYTF
TRBJ2-1 | . | TRBV4-1 | . | TGCGCCAGCAGCCAAGGAGGTGGGAGGTCCTACAATGAGCAGTTCTTC | CASSQGGGRSYNEQFF
TRBJ1-2 | . | TRBV29-1 | . | TGCAGCGTTCCCTGGACACTCCCTAACTATGGCTACACCTTC | CSVPWTLPNYGYTF
TRBJ1-4 | . | TRBV30 | TRBD1 | TGTGCCTGGAGGGACAGGCCTAATGAAAAACTGTTTTTT | CAWRDRPNEKLFF
TRBJ2-6 | . | TRBV29-1 | . | TGCAGCGCGAGGAGACCTGGGGCCAACGTCCTGACTTTC | CSARRPGANVLTF
TRBJ2-5 | . | TRBV4-3 | . | TGCGCCAGCAGCCAAGAGGGACGGGGGCAAGAGACCCAGTACTTC | CASSQEGRGQETQYF
TRBJ2-3 | few | TRBV27 | . | TGTGCCAGCAGTGAGAGGATACTCACAGATACGCAGTATTTT | CASSERILTDTQYF
TRBJ1-4 | . | TRBV18 | . | TGTGCCAGCTCGTATAGTCGGACAGACTTTTTGGGAAAACTGTTTTTT | CASSYSRTDFLGKLFF
TRBJ2-3 | . | TRBV5-7 | TRBD1 | TGTGCCAGCAGCTTTCTCCGGGACAGGGCAGATACGCAGTATTTT | CASSFLRDRADTQYF
TRBJ1-2 | . | TRBV7-9 | . | TGTGCCAGCAGCTTCAGAAGTGGGACATATAACTATGGCTACACCTTC | CASSFRSGTYNYGYTF
TRBJ1-5 | . | TRBV7-9 | . | TGTGCCAGCCAGCGGGATAGCAATCAGCCCCAGCATTTT | CASQRDSNQPQHF
TRBJ2-7 | . | TRBV7-9 | TRBD1 | TGTGCCAGCACCGCAGGGACAGGGGTCCAGTACGAGCAGTACTTC | CASTAGTGVQYEQYF
TRBJ2-2 | . | TRBV6-5 | . | TGTGCCAGCAGTTACCCGGCCGGGGAGCTGTTTTTT | CASSYPAGELFF
TRBJ2-1 | . | TRBV11-3 | TRBD2 | TGTGCCAGCAGCTCCGGGGGACTAGCGCCCTACAATGAGCAGTTCTTC | CASSSGGLAPYNEQFF
TRBJ2-3 | few | TRBV28 | . | TGTGCCAGCAGTTTACCTAGCGAGCTCACAGATACGCAGTATTTT | CASSLPSELTDTQYF
TRBJ2-7 | . | TRBV27 | TRBD1 | TGTGCCAGCACCCAAGCAGGGGGCGCGATCGACGAGCAGTACTTC | CASTQAGGAIDEQYF
TRBJ1-2 | . | TRBV6-5 | . | TGTGCCAGCAGTGGCGGCCCAAACTATGGCTACACCTTC | CASSGGPNYGYTF
TRBJ1-2 | . | TRBV9 | TRBD1 | TGTGCCAGCAGCGTAGGGACAGGGGGCTATGGCTACACCTTC | CASSVGTGGYGYTF
TRBJ2-7 | . | TRBV25-1 | . | TGTGCCAGCAAGGAGGGAAGCTACGAGCAGTACTTC | CASKEGSYEQYF
TRBJ2-2 | few | TRBV5-1 | . | TGCGCCAGCAGCTTGGATTCGACGGCAGGGTCGAACGGGGAGCTGTTTTTT | CASSLDSTAGSNGELFF
TRBJ1-1 | . | TRBV30 | TRBD1 | TGTGCCTGGAAGAAGGACAGGGGAGGGGGCACTGAAGCTTTCTTT | CAWKKDRGGGTEAFF
TRBJ2-3 | . | TRBV29-1 | . | TGCAGCGTTGAGCGTGACACAGATACGCAGTATTTT | CSVERDTDTQYF
TRBJ2-7 | . | TRBV5-1 | . | TGCGCCAGCAGCTATACAGGGGGGGGCTCGGAGGTCGAGCAGTACTTC | CASSYTGGGSEVEQYF
TRBJ2-2 | . | TRBV9 | TRBD1 | TGTGCCAGCAGCGGGGGACAGGGGAGGACCGGGGAGCTGTTTTTT | CASSGGQGRTGELFF
TRBJ2-1 | . | TRBV28 | . | TGTGCCAGCAGCCCGTCCCGGGACTTTTACAATGAGCAGTTCTTC | CASSPSRDFYNEQFF
TRBJ2-6 | . | TRBV30 | . | TGTGCCTGGGGTGGTGGGCGAGGGGCCAACGTCCTGACTTTC | CAWGGGRGANVLTF
TRBJ1-2 | . | TRBV28 | . | TGTGCCAGCAGACCTAGAGGTGGAAACGGCTACACCTTC | CASRPRGGNGYTF
TRBJ1-1 | . | TRBV5-1 | . | TGCGCCAGCAGCCTCACAGGCGTTGAAGCTTTCTTT | CASSLTGVEAFF
TRBJ2-3 | . | TRBV7-2 | TRBD2 | TGTGCCAGCAGCTTAGTCGGGAGGGGGACAGATACGCAGTATTTT | CASSLVGRGTDTQYF